Presented here are 5 T cell receptor beta chains from one specimen sequenced in a study of glioma-infiltrating T cells listed by TCRdb under 2016. The sequencer listed for this sample is Illumina MiSeq. The iRepertoire nested amplicon-rescue multiplex PCR (arm-PCR) platform was used to amplify TCR alpha and beta CDR3 regions from RNA. The raw public reads went through TCRdb reprocessing: fastp at Q25, MiXCR clone calling, in-frame beta chains kept. Each CDR3 protein gets just one entry, which takes the most common genes and DNA from the rows behind it. In this sample the table shows more than 300,000 distinct CDR3 sequences, 41% of which occur a single time. Together, the top ten hold more than 10% of the sample. Source material: glioma tissue, nonneoplastic brain tissue, or PBMCs (not recorded which). These receptors all come from a human donor with low-grade glioma or glioblastoma, undergoing nonglioma brain surgery, or in good health (not recorded which).

This clonotype came up a few times. One end of the junction fails to match germline, which may point to a read error. This rearrangement joins TRBV7-8 to TRBJ2-3; perhaps TRBD1 as D (5 bases). CDR1 is SGHVS and CDR2 is FQNEAQ in the germline V gene. The CDR3 is made up of 17 amino acids. CDR3 in DNA: TGTGCCAGCAGCTTAGACGGCTTAAGGTCGCTTGACAGATACGCAGTATTT. Translating it yields CASSLDGLRSLDRYAVF. The full variable domain, with the rest looked up from reference TRBV7-8 and TRBJ2-3, is GAGVSQSPRYKVAKRGQDVALRCDPISGHVSLFWYQQALGQGPEFLTYFQNEAQLDKSGLPSDRFFAERPEGSVSTLKIQRTQQEDSAVYLCASSLDGLRSLDRYAVFGPGTRLTVL.

Notes on this clonotype: A much bigger clone sits one base away, suggesting this may be a read error. The chain is built from TRBV18 and TRBJ1-1, with unresolved D. Germline CDR1 reads KGHSH; CDR2 reads LQKENI. The CDR3 runs 13 residues. The CDR3: CASSPNSNTEALF. In nucleotides, the CDR3 is TGTGCCAGCTCACCTAATTCGAACACTGAAGCTCTCTTT.

This clonotype was counted ten times or more. This chain connects TRBV27 to TRBJ2-7; 12 bases agree with TRBD2. Germline loops: CDR1 MNHEY, CDR2 SMNVEV (reference sequence). After removal of 5 bases from V and 3 bases from J, the junction contained 5 bases not matched to a gene. CDR3 size: 15 residues. The CDR3 sequence: CASSLGTSGFYEQYF. The CDR3 coding sequence is TGTGCCAGCAGTCTCGGGACTAGCGGGTTCTACGAGCAGTACTTC.

This clonotype was observed many times. The chain uses TRBV6-2 or TRBV6-3 and TRBJ1-1; D is uncertain. Trimming shortened V by 2 bases and J by 3 bases, and 13 bases separated the two germline ends. Germline CDR1 MNHEY, CDR2 SVGEGT. The CDR3 is 15 amino acids. The CDR3 spells CASSYRRRGDTEAFF. The CDR3 DNA reads TGTGCCAGCAGTTACCGCCGACGGGGAGACACTGAAGCTTTCTTT.

Of note for this clonotype: The junction departs from germline at one end; a sequencing error may be responsible. The chain combines TRBV5-1 with TRBJ2-3, with 7 bases identical to TRBD2. The germline gives CDR1 SGHRS, CDR2 YFSETQ. CDR3 length: 16 amino acids. CDR3 amino acids: CGSSLGGIRPPDTQYF. The CDR3 DNA follows: TGCGGCAGCAGCTTGGGAGGGATACGGCCTCCGGATACGCAGTATTTT.